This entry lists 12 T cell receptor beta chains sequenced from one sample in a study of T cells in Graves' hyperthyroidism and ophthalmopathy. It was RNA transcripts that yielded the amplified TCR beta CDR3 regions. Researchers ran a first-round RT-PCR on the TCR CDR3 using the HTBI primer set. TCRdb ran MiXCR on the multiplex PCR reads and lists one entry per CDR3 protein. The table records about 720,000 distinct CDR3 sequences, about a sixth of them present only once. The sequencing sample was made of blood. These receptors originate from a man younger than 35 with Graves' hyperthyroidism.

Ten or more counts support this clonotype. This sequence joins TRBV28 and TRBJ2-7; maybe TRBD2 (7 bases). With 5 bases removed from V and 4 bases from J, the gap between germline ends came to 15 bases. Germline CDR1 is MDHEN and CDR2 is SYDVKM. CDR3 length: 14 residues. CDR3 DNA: TGTGCCAGCAGTGGGGGGGCAGTTCTGTACGAGCAGTACTTC. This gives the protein CASSGGAVLYEQYF.

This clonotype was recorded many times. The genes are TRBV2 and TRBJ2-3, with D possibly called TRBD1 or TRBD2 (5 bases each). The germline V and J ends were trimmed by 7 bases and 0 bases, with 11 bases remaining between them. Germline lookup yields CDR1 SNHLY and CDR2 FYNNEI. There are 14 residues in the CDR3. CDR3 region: CASKRDGSTDTQYF. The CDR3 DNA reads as TGTGCCAGCAAAAGGGACGGGAGCACAGATACGCAGTATTTT.

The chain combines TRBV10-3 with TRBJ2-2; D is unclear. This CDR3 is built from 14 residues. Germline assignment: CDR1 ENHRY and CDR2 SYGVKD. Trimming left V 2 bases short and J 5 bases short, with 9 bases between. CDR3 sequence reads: CAISEVPETGELFF. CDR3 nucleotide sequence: TGTGCCATCAGTGAGGTCCCGGAGACCGGGGAGCTGTTTTTT.

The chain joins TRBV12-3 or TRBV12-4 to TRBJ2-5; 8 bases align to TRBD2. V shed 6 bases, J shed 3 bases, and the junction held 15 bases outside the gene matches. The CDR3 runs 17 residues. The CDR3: CASRSSAVGRVEETQYF. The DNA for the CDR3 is TGTGCCAGCAGGTCATCCGCGGTCGGGAGGGTTGAAGAGACCCAGTACTTC.

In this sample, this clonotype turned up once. In DNA, the CDR3 is TGTGCCACGTCGGCAGGGGGCAATGAGCAGTTCTTC. Translation gives CATSAGGNEQFF. This chain links TRBV24-1 with TRBJ2-1; 7 bases agree with TRBD1. The germline CDR1 and CDR2 sequences are KGHDR and SFDVKD. This CDR3 comprises 12 residues. The V and J ends lost 10 bases and 6 bases, in that order; junction bases with no gene match: 5.

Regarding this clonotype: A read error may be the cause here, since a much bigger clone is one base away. The CDR3 reads CASSEAQRITEAFF. DNA of the CDR3: TGTGCCAGCAGTGAAGCACAGCGAATAACTGAAGCTTTCTTT. J is TRBJ1-1 and V is TRBV6-1; D is undetermined. The CDR3 covers 14 residues. Germline V CDR1 and CDR2: MNHNS, SASEGT. Trimming removed 0 bases from V and 5 bases from J, with 10 bases in between.

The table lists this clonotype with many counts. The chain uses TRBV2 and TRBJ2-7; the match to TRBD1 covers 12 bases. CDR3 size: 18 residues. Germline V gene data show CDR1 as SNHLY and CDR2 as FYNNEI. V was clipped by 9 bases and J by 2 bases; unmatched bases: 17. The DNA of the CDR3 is TGTGCCAGTTCCCGGGACAGGGGGCGGTCGGCCGTCCCCTACGAGCAGTACTTC. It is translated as CASSRDRGRSAVPYEQYF.

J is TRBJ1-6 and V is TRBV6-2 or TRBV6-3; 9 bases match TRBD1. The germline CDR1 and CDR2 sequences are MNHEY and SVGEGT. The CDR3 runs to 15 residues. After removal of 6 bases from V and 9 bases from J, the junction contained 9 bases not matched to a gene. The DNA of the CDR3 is TGTGCCAGCAGGAAACAGGGGGCGGGGGGTTCACCCCTCCACTTT. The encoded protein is CASRKQGAGGSPLHF.

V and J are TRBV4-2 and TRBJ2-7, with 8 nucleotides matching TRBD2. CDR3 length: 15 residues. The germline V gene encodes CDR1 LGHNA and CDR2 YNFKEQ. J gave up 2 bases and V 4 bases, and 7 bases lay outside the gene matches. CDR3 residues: CASSPLSSGPYEQYF. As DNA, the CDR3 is TGTGCCAGCAGCCCCCTGTCTAGCGGGCCCTACGAGCAGTACTTC.

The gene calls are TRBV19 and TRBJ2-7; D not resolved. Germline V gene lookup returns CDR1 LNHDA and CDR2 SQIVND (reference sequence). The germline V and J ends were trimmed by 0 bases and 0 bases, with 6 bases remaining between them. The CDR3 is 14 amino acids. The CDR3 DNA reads TGTGCCAGTAGTATAGATAGCCTCTCCTACGAGCAGTACTTC. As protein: CASSIDSLSYEQYF.

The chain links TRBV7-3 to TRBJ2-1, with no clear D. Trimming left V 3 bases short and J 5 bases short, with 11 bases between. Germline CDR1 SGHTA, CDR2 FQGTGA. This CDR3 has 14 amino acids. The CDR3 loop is CASSFSGTNNEQFF. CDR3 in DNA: TGTGCCAGCAGCTTTTCCGGAACTAACAATGAGCAGTTCTTC. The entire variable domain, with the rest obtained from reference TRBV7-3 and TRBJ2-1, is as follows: GAGVSQTPSNKVTEKGKYVELRCDPISGHTALYWYRQSLGQGPEFLIYFQGTGAADDSGLPNDRFFAVRPEGSVSTLKIQRTERGDSAVYLCASSFSGTNNEQFFGPGTRLTVL.

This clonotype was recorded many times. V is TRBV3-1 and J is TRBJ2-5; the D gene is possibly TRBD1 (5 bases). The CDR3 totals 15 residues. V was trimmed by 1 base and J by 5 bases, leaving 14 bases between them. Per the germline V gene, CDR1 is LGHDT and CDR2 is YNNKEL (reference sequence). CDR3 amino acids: CASSQVPQGYETQYF. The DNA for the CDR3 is TGTGCCAGCAGCCAAGTCCCCCAGGGCTACGAGACCCAGTACTTC.